This TCR beta chain was found in a study of glioma-infiltrating T cells. Study-wide context: Dexamethasone exposure before glioma surgery was limited to six or fewer days. Study-wide findings and caveats: Signature shared blood CDR3 motifs were enriched in low-divergence and depleted in high-divergence patients. Non-neoplastic patients had below-expected tissue-blood divergence, while all gliomas exceeded expectation.

The V end lost 2 bases, the J end lost 0 bases, and 11 bases lay between the germline ends. Germline lookup yields CDR1 SGHTA and CDR2 FQGNSA. The CDR3 is made up of 16 amino acids. TCR alpha and beta CDR3 regions were amplified from RNA using iRepertoire nested multiplex PCR. Input was 100-400 ng of tissue mRNA or PBMC total RNA. MiXCR, applied by TCRdb to the multiplex PCR reads, yields one record per CDR3 protein. The repertoire has a few hundred thousand distinct CDR3 sequences, less than 50% of them found once; the top ten carry more than 10%. This clonotype was recorded a few times. What it binds is not known.

The sequence was collected from a human donor with low-grade glioma or glioblastoma, undergoing nonglioma brain surgery, or in good health (not recorded which). Source material: glioma tissue, nonneoplastic brain tissue, or PBMCs (not recorded which). This sequence joins TRBV7-2 and TRBJ2-1; maybe TRBD2 (6 bases). The CDR3 nucleotides are TGTGCCAGCAGCTTAACGGGACTCCACTCCTACAATGAGCAGTTCTTC. Translation gives CASSLTGLHSYNEQFF.